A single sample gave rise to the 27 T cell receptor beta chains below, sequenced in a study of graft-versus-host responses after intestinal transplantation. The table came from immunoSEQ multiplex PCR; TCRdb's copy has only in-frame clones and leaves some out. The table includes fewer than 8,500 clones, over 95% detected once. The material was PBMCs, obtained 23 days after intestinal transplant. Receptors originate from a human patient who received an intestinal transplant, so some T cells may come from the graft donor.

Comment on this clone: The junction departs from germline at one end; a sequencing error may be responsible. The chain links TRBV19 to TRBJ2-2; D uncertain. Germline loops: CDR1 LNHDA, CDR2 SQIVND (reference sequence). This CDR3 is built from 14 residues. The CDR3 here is CASSIGPNAGELFF. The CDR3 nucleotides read TGTGCCAGTAGTATTGGGCCGAACGCCGGGGAGCTGTTTTTT.

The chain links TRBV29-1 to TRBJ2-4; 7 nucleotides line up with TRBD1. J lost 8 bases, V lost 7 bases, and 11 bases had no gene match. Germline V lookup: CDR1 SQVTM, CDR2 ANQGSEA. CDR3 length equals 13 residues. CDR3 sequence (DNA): TGCAGCGGTGACAGGGAATGGTATGACATTCAGTACTTC. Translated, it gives CSGDREWYDIQYF.

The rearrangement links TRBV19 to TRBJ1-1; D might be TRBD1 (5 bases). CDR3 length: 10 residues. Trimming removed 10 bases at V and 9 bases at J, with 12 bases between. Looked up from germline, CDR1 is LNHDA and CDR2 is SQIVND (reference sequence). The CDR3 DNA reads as TGTGCCACAAGGGAGGGGAAAGCTTTCTTT. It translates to CATREGKAFF.

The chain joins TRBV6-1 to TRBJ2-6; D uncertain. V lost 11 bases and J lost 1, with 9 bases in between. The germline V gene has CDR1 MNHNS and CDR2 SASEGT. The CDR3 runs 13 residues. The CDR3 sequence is CASYPSGANVLTF. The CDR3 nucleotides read TGTGCCTCATACCCGTCTGGGGCCAACGTCCTGACTTTC.

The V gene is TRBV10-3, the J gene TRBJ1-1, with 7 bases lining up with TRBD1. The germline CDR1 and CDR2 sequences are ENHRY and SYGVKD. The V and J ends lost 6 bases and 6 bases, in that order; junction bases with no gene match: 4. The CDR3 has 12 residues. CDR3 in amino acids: CAIRDDRAEAFF. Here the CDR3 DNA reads TGTGCCATCAGGGACGACAGGGCTGAAGCTTTCTTT.

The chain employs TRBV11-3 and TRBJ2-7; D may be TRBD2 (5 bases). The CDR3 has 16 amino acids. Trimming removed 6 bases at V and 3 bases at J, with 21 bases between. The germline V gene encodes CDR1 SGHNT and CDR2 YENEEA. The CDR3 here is CASRPTPAGGIYEQYF. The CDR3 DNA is TGTGCCAGCAGACCCACCCCGGCGGGTGGGATCTACGAGCAGTACTTC.

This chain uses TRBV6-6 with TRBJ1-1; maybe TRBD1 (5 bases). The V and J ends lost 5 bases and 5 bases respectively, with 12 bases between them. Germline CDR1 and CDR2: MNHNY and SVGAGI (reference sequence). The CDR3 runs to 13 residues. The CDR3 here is CASSPRGETEAFF. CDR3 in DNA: TGTGCCAGCAGTCCTAGGGGCGAGACTGAAGCTTTCTTT.

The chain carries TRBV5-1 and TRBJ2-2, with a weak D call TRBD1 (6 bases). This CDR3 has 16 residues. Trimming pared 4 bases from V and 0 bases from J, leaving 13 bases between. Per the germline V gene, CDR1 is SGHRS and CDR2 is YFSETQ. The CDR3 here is CASSRRTASNTGELFF. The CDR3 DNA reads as TGCGCCAGCAGCCGCCGGACAGCTTCGAACACCGGGGAGCTGTTTTTT.

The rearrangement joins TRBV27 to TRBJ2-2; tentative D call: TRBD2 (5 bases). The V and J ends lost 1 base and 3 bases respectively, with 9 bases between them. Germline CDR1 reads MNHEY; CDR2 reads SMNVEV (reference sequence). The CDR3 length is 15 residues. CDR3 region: CASSLYEGYTGELFF. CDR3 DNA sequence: TGTGCCAGCAGTTTATATGAGGGCTACACCGGGGAGCTGTTTTTT.

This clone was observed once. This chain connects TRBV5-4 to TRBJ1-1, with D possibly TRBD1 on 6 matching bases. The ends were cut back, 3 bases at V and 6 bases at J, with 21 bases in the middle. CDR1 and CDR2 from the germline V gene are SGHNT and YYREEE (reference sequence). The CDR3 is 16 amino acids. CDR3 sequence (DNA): TGTGCCAGCAGCTCGGCGGGTGGACAGTGGGGGGCTGAAGCTTTCTTT. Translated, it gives CASSSAGGQWGAEAFF.

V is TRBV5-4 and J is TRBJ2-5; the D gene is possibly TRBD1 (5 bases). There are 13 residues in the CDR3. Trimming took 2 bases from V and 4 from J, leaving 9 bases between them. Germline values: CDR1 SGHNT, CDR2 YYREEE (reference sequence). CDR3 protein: CASSFAGSETQYF. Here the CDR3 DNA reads TGTGCCAGCAGCTTTGCAGGGTCAGAGACCCAGTACTTC.

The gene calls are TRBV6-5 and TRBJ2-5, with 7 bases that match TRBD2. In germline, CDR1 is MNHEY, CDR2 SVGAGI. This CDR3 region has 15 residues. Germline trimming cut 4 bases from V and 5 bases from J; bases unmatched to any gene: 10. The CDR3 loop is CASSSGLEGWETQYF. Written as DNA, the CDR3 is TGTGCCAGCAGTTCTGGACTAGAGGGATGGGAGACCCAGTACTTC.

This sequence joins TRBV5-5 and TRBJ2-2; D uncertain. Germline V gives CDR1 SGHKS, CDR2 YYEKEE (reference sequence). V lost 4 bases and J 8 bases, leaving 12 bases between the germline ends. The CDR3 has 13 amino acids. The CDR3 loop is CASSLGSVGELFF. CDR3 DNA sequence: TGTGCCAGCAGCCTTGGGTCAGTAGGGGAGCTGTTTTTT.

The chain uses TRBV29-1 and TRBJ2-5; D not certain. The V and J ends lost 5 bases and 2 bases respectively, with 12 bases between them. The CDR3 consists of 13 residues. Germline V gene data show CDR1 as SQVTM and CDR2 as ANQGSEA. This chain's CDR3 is CSVFLGYQETQYF. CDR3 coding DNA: TGCAGCGTTTTTTTGGGTTATCAAGAGACCCAGTACTTC.

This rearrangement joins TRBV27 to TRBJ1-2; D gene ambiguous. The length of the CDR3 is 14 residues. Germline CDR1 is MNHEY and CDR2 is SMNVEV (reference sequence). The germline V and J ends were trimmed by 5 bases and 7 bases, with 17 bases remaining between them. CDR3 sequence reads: CASSATPRPSGYTF. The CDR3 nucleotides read TGTGCCAGCAGTGCGACACCCAGACCATCTGGCTACACCTTC.

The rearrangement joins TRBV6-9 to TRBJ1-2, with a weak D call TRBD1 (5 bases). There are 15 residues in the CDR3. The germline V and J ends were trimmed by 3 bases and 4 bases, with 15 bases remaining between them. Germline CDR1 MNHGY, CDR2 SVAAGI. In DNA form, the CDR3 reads TGTGCCAGCAGTTACTCGGCCGACAGATCCTATGGCTACACCTTC. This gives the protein CASSYSADRSYGYTF.

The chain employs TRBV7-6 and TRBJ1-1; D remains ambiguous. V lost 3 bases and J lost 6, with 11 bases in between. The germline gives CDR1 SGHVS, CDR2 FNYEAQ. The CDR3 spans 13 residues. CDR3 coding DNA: TGTGCCAGCAGCTTCTCCGCGCGGGCTGAAGCTTTCTTT. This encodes CASSFSARAEAFF. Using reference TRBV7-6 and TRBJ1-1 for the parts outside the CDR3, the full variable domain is GAGVSQSPRYKVTKRGQDVALRCDPISGHVSLYWYRQALGQGPEFLTYFNYEAQQDKSGLPNDRFSAERPEGSISTLTIQRTEQRDSAMYRCASSFSARAEAFFGQGTRLTVV.

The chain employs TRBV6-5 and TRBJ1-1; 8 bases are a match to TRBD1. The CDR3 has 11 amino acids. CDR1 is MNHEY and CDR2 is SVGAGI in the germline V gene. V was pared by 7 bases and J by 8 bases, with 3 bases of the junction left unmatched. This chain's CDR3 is CASISGGEAFF. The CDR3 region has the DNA TGTGCCAGCATCTCAGGGGGCGAAGCTTTCTTT.

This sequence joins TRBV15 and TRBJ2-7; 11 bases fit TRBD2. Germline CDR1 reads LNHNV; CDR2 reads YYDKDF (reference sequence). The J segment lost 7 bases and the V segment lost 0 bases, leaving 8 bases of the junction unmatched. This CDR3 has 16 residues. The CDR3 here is CATSRERLAGGGEQYF. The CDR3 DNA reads TGTGCCACCAGCAGAGAACGGCTAGCGGGAGGTGGGGAGCAGTACTTC.

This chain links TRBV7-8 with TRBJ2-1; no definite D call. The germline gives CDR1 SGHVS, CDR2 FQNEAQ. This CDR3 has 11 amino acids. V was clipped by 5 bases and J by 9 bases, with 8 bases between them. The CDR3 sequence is CASSPSGEQFF. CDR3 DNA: TGTGCCAGCAGCCCATCGGGTGAGCAGTTCTTC.

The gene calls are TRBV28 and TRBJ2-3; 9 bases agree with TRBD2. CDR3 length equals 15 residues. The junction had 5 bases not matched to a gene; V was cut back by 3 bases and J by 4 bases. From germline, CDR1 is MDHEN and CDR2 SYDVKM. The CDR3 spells CASSLGAGGPDTQYF. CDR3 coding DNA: TGTGCCAGCAGTTTGGGAGCGGGAGGTCCAGATACGCAGTATTTT. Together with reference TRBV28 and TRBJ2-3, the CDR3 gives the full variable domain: DVKVTQSSRYLVKRTGEKVFLECVQDMDHENMFWYRQDPGLGLRLIYFSYDVKMKEKGDIPEGYSVSREKKERFSLILESASTNQTSMYLCASSLGAGGPDTQYFGPGTRLTVL.

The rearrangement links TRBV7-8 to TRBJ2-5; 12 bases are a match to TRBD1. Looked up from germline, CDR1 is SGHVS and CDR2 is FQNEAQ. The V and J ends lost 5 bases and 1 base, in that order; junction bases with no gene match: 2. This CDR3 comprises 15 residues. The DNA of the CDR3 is TGTGCCAGCAGCGGGACAGGGGGCCTCCAAGAGACCCAGTACTTC. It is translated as CASSGTGGLQETQYF.

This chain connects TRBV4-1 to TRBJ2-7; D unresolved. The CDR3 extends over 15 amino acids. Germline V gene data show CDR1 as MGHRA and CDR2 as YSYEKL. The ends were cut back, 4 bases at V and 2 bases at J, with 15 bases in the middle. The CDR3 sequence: CASSLSNSNPYEQYF. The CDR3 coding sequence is TGCGCCAGCAGCCTTTCGAACAGCAATCCCTACGAGCAGTACTTC.

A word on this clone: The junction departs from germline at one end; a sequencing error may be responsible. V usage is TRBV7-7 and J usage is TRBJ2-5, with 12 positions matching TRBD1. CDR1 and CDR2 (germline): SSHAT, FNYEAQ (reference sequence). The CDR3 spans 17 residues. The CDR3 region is CASSLEGQGARQETQYF. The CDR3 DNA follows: TGTGCTAGCAGCTTAGAGGGACAGGGGGCGCGTCAAGAGACCCAGTACTTC.

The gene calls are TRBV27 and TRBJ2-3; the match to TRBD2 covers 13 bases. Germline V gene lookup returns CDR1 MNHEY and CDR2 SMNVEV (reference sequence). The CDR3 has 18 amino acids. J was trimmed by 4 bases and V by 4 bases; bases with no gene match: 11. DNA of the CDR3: TGTGCCAGCAGTTGTCCCCCAAGGACTAGCGGGAGAGCAGATACGCAGTATTTT. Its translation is CASSCPPRTSGRADTQYF.

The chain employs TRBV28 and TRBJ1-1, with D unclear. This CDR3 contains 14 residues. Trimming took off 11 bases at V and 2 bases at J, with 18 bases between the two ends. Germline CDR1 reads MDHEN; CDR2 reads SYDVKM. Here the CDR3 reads CACSLSGVNTEAFF. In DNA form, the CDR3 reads TGTGCCTGCTCCTTAAGTGGGGTTAACACTGAAGCTTTCTTT.

In nucleotides, the CDR3 is TGTGCCAGCAGCGTAGATGGAGGGACCTACGAGCAGTACTTC. Translated, it gives CASSVDGGTYEQYF. The rearrangement joins TRBV9 to TRBJ2-7, with D tentatively TRBD2 (6 bases). CDR3 length: 14 residues. V was pared by 0 bases and J by 2 bases, with 9 bases between. CDR1 and CDR2 from the germline V gene are SGDLS and YYNGEE.